Following are 9 T cell receptor beta chains from one sample sequenced in a study of T cell changes during pregnancy in multiple sclerosis. The data were produced by immunoSEQ multiplex PCR, yet TCRdb's version contains in-frame clones alone and is incomplete. The top ten hold roughly 2.1% of the sample, which has 95,000 to 100,000 clones, around 92% seen once. The material sequenced was peripheral blood, taken after pregnancy. Receptors originate from a female donor in good health, enrolled as a control in a pregnancy study.

The V call is TRBV6-5, the J call TRBJ1-1; the match to TRBD1 covers 10 bases. The CDR3 consists of 14 residues. V trimming: 6 bases; J trimming: 2 bases; junction bases outside the gene matches: 3. CDR1 is MNHEY, CDR2 SVGAGI, per germline. The CDR3 DNA is TGTGCCAGCAGGGTGACAGGGGGCAACACTGAAGCTTTCTTT. It yields the protein CASRVTGGNTEAFF.

This clone was counted once. The rearrangement uses TRBV25-1 and TRBJ1-5; unclear D gene. This CDR3 region has 13 residues. CDR1 and CDR2 (germline): MGHDK, SYGVNS. V lost 1 base and J 2 bases, leaving 3 bases between the germline ends. CDR3 sequence: CASSEFGNQPQHF. CDR3 in DNA: TGTGCCAGCAGTGAATTCGGCAATCAGCCCCAGCATTTT. The whole variable domain, remainder taken from reference TRBV25-1 and TRBJ1-5, is EADIYQTPRYLVIGTGKKITLECSQTMGHDKMYWYQQDPGMELHLIHYSYGVNSTEKGDLSSESTVSRIRTEHFPLTLESARPSHTSQYLCASSEFGNQPQHFGDGTRLSIL.

The chain employs TRBV5-6 and TRBJ2-7; possible D gene TRBD2, 5 bases. Per the germline V gene, CDR1 is SGHDT and CDR2 is YYEEEE. There are 13 residues in the CDR3. Trimming cost V 4 bases and J 0 bases, with 8 bases left between them. CDR3 in amino acids: CASSRTVSYEQYF. The DNA for the CDR3 is TGTGCCAGCAGCCGGACTGTCTCCTACGAGCAGTACTTC.

This rearrangement joins TRBV10-3 to TRBJ2-7; no reliable D call. The CDR3 extends over 12 amino acids. CDR1 is ENHRY and CDR2 is SYGVKD in the germline V gene. Trimming removed 3 bases at V and 4 bases at J, with 7 bases between. CDR3 coding DNA: TGTGCCATCAGTGACCGCGATTACGAGCAGTACTTC. This codes for CAISDRDYEQYF.

The J gene is TRBJ2-3, the V gene TRBV13; D is undetermined. CDR3 length equals 14 residues. Germline CDR1 reads PRHDT; CDR2 reads FYEKMQ (reference sequence). Trimming pared 2 bases from V and 6 bases from J, leaving 12 bases between. CDR3 sequence (DNA): TGTGCCAGCAGCTTACAGCGTCGTCGTGATACGCAGTATTTT. Its protein is CASSLQRRRDTQYF.

The chain uses TRBV15 and TRBJ2-5; no clear D. Germline lookup yields CDR1 LNHNV and CDR2 YYDKDF (reference sequence). Trimming pared 1 base from V and 0 bases from J, leaving 3 bases between. The CDR3 runs to 13 residues. The CDR3 DNA sequence: TGTGCCACCAGCAGAGTAAACCAAGAGACCCAGTACTTC. Translating it yields CATSRVNQETQYF.

V is TRBV30 and J is TRBJ1-5; a possible D gene is TRBD1 (6 bases). The CDR3 spans 14 residues. The germline V and J ends were trimmed by 3 bases and 1 base, with 10 bases remaining between them. CDR1 and CDR2 from the germline V gene are GTSNPN and SVGIG (reference sequence). The CDR3 nucleotides read TGTGCCTGGAGCACAGGGATGAGCAATCAGCCCCAGCATTTT. Amino acids: CAWSTGMSNQPQHF.

The genes are TRBV7-8 and TRBJ2-2, with TRBD2 identical over 8 bases. The germline V gene encodes CDR1 SGHVS and CDR2 FQNEAQ. This CDR3 comprises 15 residues. V lost 3 bases to trimming and J lost 8 bases; unmatched junction nucleotides: 8. CDR3 in amino acids: CASSFTSGGWGELFF. The CDR3 region has the DNA TGTGCCAGCAGCTTTACCAGCGGGGGATGGGGGGAGCTGTTTTTT.

The chain combines TRBV5-1 with TRBJ1-2; 11 bases are shared with TRBD1. CDR3 size: 15 residues. CDR1 and CDR2 (germline): SGHRS, YFSETQ. J gave up 2 bases and V 6 bases, and 6 bases lay outside the gene matches. The chain's CDR3 is CASTPGTGGNYGYTF. As DNA, the CDR3 is TGCGCCAGCACACCAGGGACAGGGGGAAACTATGGCTACACCTTC.